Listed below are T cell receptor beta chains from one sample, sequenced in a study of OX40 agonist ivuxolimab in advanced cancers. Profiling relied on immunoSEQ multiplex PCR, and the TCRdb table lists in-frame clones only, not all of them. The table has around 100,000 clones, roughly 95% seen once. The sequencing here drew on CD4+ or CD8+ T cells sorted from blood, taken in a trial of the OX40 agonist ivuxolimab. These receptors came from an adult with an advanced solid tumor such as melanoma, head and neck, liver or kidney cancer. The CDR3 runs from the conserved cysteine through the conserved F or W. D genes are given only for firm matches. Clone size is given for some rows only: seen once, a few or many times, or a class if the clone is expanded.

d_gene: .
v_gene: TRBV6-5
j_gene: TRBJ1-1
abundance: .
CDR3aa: CASSYGDGLNTEAFF
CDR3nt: TGTGCCAGCAGTTACGGAGACGGCTTGAACACTGAAGCTTTCTTT

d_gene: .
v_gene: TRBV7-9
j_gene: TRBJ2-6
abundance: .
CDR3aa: CASNILLGLEISGANVLTF
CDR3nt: TGTGCCAGCAACATACTCCTCGGGCTAGAAATATCTGGGGCCAACGTCCTGACTTTC

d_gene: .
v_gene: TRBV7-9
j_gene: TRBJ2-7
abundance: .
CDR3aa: CASRGVLTYEQYF
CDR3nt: TGTGCCAGCCGCGGGGTACTTACCTACGAGCAGTACTTC

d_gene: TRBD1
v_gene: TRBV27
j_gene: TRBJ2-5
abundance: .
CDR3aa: CASSLPGQGPSGEQYF
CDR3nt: TGTGCCAGCAGTTTACCCGGACAGGGGCCATCGGGAGAGCAGTACTTC

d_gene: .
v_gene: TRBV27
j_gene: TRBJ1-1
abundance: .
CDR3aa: CASRQGTRDDTEAFF
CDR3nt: TGTGCCAGCAGACAAGGAACCAGGGACGACACTGAAGCTTTCTTT

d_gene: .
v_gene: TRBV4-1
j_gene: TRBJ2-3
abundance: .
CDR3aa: CASSQVLIRDGITQYF
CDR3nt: TGCGCCAGCAGCCAAGTACTAATTCGAGACGGAATTACGCAGTATTTT

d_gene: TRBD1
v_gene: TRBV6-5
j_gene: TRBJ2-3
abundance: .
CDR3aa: CASSYGGQHTDTQYF
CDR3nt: TGTGCCAGCAGTTACGGGGGACAGCACACAGATACGCAGTATTTT

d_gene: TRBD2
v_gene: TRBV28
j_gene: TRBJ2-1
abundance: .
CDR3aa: CASSFVSTSGYNEQFF
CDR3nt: TGTGCCAGCAGTTTTGTGTCGACTAGCGGTTACAATGAGCAGTTCTTC

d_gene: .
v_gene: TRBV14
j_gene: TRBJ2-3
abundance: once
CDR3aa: CASSQGVGWGRTDTQYF
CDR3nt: TGTGCCAGCAGCCAAGGGGTGGGATGGGGCCGCACAGATACGCAGTATTTT

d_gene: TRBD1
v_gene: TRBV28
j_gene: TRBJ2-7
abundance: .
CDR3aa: CASSHRDSSYEQYF
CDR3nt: TGTGCCAGCAGTCATCGGGACAGCTCCTACGAGCAGTACTTC

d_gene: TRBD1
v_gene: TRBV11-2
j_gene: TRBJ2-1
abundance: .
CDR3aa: CASSPAPGQGADEQFF
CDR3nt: TGTGCCAGCAGCCCCGCCCCGGGACAGGGGGCCGATGAGCAGTTCTTC

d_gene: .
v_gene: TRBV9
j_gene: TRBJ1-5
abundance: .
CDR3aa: CASGPGNQPQHF
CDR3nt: TGTGCCAGCGGGCCCGGCAATCAGCCCCAGCATTTT

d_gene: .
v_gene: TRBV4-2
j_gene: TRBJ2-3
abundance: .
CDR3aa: CASSPRSPDTQYF
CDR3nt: TGTGCCAGCAGCCCCCGTTCCCCGGATACGCAGTATTTT

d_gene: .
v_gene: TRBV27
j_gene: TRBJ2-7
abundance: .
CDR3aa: CASRGGETYEQYF
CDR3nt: TGTGCCAGCAGGGGAGGAGAAACATACGAGCAGTACTTC

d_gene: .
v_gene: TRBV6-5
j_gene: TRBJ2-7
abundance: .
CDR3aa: CASSYVGSSYEQYF
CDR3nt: TGTGCCAGCAGTTACGTAGGATCCTCCTACGAGCAGTACTTC

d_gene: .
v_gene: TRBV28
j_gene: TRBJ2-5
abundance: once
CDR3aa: CASSLGVTTQETQYF
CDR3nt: TGTGCCAGCAGTTTAGGGGTGACAACTCAAGAGACCCAGTACTTC

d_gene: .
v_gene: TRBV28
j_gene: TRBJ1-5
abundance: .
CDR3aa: CASSFRGNRRVLQPQHF
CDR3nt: TGTGCCAGCAGTTTTAGGGGGAATAGAAGGGTGCTTCAGCCCCAGCATTTT

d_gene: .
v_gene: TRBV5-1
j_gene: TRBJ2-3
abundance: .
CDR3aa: CASSLAGADTQYF
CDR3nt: TGCGCCAGCAGCTTGGCGGGCGCAGATACGCAGTATTTT

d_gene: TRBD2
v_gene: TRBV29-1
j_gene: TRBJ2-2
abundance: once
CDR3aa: CSVESGTNTGELFF
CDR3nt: TGCAGCGTCGAAAGCGGGACGAACACCGGGGAGCTGTTTTTT

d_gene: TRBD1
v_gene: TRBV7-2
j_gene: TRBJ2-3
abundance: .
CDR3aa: CASSPTPGTGVTDTQYF
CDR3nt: TGTGCCAGCAGCCCCACCCCCGGGACAGGGGTGACAGATACGCAGTATTTT

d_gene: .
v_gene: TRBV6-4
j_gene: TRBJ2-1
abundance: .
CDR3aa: CASSEEGSSYNEQFF
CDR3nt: TGTGCCAGCAGTGAGGAGGGGAGCTCCTACAATGAGCAGTTCTTC

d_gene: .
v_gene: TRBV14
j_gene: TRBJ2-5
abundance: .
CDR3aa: CASSQDHSQETQYF
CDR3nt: TGTGCCAGCAGCCAAGATCACAGTCAAGAGACCCAGTACTTC

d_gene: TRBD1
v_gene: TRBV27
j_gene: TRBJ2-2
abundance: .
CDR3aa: CASRITGGAVGELFF
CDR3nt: TGTGCCAGCAGAATTACAGGGGGTGCGGTCGGGGAGCTGTTTTTT

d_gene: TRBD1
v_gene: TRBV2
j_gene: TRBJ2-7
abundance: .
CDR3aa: CASSRTGELYEQYF
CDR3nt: TGTGCCAGCAGTAGGACAGGGGAGCTCTACGAGCAGTACTTC

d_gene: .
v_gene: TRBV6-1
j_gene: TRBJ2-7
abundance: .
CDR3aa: CASSSTYEQYF
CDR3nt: TGTGCCAGCAGTTCCACGTACGAGCAGTACTTC

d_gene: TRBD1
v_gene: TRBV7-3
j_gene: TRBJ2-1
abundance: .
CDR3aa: CASSWTGASMDEQFF
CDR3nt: TGTGCCAGCAGCTGGACAGGGGCAAGTATGGATGAGCAGTTCTTC

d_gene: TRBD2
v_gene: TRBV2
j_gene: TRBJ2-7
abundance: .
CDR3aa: CASSETGGSYEQYF
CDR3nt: TGTGCCAGCAGTGAGACGGGGGGATCCTACGAGCAGTACTTC

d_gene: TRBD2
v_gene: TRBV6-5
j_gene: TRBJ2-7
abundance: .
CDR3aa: CASSQGLAGGEQYF
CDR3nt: TGTGCCAGCAGCCAGGGACTAGCGGGAGGCGAGCAGTACTTC

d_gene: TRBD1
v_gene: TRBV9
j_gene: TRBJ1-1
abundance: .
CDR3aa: CASSETGTGVTEAFF
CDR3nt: TGTGCCAGCAGTGAAACCGGGACAGGGGTCACTGAAGCTTTCTTT

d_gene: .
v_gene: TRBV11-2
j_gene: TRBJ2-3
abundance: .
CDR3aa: CASSLDSGDERTDTQYF
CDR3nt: TGTGCCAGCAGCTTAGATTCAGGGGATGAAAGGACAGATACGCAGTATTTT

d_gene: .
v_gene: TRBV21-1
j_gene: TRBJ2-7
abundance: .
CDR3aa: CASRCLDGTLYEQYF
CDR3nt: TGTGCCAGCAGATGCTTAGACGGTACCCTCTACGAGCAGTACTTC

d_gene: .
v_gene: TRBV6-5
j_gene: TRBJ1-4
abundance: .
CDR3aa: CASEGGVEKLFF
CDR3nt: TGTGCCAGCGAAGGAGGGGTTGAAAAACTGTTTTTT

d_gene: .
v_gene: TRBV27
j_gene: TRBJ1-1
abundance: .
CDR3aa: CASSPSSVNTEAFF
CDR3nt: TGTGCCAGCAGTCCGAGCAGTGTGAACACTGAAGCTTTCTTT

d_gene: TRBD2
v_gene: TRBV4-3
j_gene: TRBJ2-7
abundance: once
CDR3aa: CASSQGRGRGPYEQYF
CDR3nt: TGCGCCAGCAGCCAAGGTCGGGGGAGGGGTCCCTACGAGCAGTACTTC

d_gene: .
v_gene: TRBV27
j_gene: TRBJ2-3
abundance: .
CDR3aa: CASSLYLSSTDTQYF
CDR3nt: TGTGCCAGCAGTTTATACCTATCTAGCACAGATACGCAGTATTTT

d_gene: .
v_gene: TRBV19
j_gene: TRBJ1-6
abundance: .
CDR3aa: CASSITTNSPLHF
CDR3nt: TGTGCCAGTAGTATAACTACGAATTCACCCCTCCACTTT

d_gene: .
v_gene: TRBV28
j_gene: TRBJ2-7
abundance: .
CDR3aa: CASSPPGHFPTPSYEQYF
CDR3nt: TGTGCCAGCAGCCCCCCGGGACACTTCCCGACCCCCTCCTACGAGCAGTACTTC

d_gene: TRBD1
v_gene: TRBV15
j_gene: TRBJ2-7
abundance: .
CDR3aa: CATSRARQGPYEQYF
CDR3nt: TGTGCCACCAGCAGAGCCAGACAGGGACCCTACGAGCAGTACTTC

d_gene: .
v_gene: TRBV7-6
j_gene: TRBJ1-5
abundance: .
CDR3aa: CASSTYAGEQPQHF
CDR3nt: TGTGCCAGCAGCACTTACGCAGGGGAGCAGCCCCAGCATTTT

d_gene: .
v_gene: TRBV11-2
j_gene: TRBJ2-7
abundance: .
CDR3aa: CATQVRPGDYEQYF
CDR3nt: TGTGCCACCCAAGTCCGGCCAGGAGACTACGAGCAGTACTTC

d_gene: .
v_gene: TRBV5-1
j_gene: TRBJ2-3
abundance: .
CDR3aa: CASSLSGDTQYF
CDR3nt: TGCGCCAGCAGCTTGTCGGGAGATACGCAGTATTTT

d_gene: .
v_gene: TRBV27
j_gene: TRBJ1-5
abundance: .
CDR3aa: CASSLWGGAHSNQPQHF
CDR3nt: TGTGCCAGCAGTTTGTGGGGAGGGGCCCATAGCAATCAGCCCCAGCATTTT

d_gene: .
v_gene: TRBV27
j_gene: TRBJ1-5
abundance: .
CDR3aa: CASSFEGDNQPQHF
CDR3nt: TGTGCCAGCAGTTTTGAAGGGGACAATCAGCCCCAGCATTTT

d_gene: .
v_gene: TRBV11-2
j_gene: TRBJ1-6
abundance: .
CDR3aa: CASSPEVSRPLHF
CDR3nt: TGTGCCAGCAGCCCAGAAGTCTCCCGACCCCTCCACTTT

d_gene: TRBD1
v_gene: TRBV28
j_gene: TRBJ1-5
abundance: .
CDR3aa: CASSLVDRGLYSNQPQHF
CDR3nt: TGTGCCAGCAGTTTAGTGGACAGGGGGCTTTATAGCAATCAGCCCCAGCATTTT

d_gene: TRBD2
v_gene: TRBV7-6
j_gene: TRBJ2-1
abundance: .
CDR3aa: CASSLRLAGGDNEQFF
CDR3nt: TGTGCCAGCAGCTTACGACTAGCGGGAGGGGACAATGAGCAGTTCTTC

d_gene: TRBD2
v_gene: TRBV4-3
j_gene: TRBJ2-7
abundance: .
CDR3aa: CASSQLAGEYEQYF
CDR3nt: TGCGCCAGCAGCCAACTAGCGGGAGAATACGAGCAGTACTTC

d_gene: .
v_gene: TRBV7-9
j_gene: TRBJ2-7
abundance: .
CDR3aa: CASSLTETYEQYF
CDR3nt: TGTGCCAGCAGCTTAACAGAGACCTACGAGCAGTACTTC